This passage covers 10 T cell receptor beta chains from one sample sequenced in a study of long-term antiretroviral therapy in people with HIV. At the survey level, the v3.0 immunoSEQ assay was run. Assay used: immunoSEQ multiplex PCR; TCRdb lists only in-frame clones, some missing. The repertoire holds 25,000 to 30,000 clones, with more than 80% as singletons. The specimen was unsorted PBMCs, collected 3 years after starting antiretroviral therapy. All receptors derive from a man aged 35-49 years with HIV.

The CDR3 DNA sequence: TGTGCCAGCAGCTCAATCGGAGTACTGTCCTACGAGCAGTACTTC. Amino acids: CASSSIGVLSYEQYF. The chain joins TRBV7-8 to TRBJ2-7, with D unresolved. V lost 4 bases, J lost 1 base, and 14 bases lay in between. Germline V gene data show CDR1 as SGHVS and CDR2 as FQNEAQ. This CDR3 is built from 15 residues.

The chain employs TRBV7-8 and TRBJ2-1, with 9 positions matching TRBD1. This CDR3 is 18 amino acids long. Per germline, CDR1 SGHVS and CDR2 FQNEAQ. The V and J ends lost 5 bases and 4 bases, in that order; junction bases with no gene match: 15. The CDR3 region is CASSARVMDRGRYNEQFF. Written as DNA, the CDR3 is TGTGCCAGCAGCGCTAGGGTCATGGACAGGGGTCGTTACAATGAGCAGTTCTTC.

The chain uses TRBV7-9 and TRBJ1-2, with a tentative D call TRBD1 (5 bases). V was pared by 2 bases and J by 6 bases, with 13 bases between. The CDR3 is made up of 14 amino acids. Per germline, CDR1 SEHNR and CDR2 FQNEAQ (reference sequence). CDR3 sequence (DNA): TGTGCCAGCAGCTTACAGGGTCCCAGCGATGGCTACACCTTC. It codes for CASSLQGPSDGYTF. Full variable domain (outside the CDR3, taken from reference TRBV7-9 and TRBJ1-2): DTGVSQNPRHKITKRGQNVTFRCDPISEHNRLYWYRQTLGQGPEFLTYFQNEAQLEKSRLLSDRFSAERPKGSFSTLEIQRTEQGDSAMYLCASSLQGPSDGYTFGSGTRLTVV.

This chain joins TRBV5-1 and TRBJ2-7; D gene unclear. The V and J ends lost 1 base and 6 bases respectively, with 8 bases between them. Germline CDR1 reads SGHRS; CDR2 reads YFSETQ. The CDR3 covers 12 residues. CDR3 sequence (DNA): TGCGCCAGCAGCTTGTCACAGACCGAGCAGTACTTC. It encodes CASSLSQTEQYF.

This chain joins TRBV7-9 and TRBJ2-5; tentatively, D is TRBD2 (5 bases). Gene TRBJ2-7 matches the end of the DNA better, so the J call may be wrong. Germline CDR1 is SEHNR and CDR2 is FQNEAQ (reference sequence). The CDR3 covers 14 residues. The CDR3 sequence: CASSDTGSSYEQYF. The CDR3 DNA reads TGTGCCAGCAGCGACACGGGGAGCTCCTACGAGCAGTACTTC.

The chain links TRBV10-3 to TRBJ2-3; TRBD1 might be the D (6 bases). This CDR3 has 18 amino acids. The V and J ends lost 3 bases and 2 bases respectively, with 21 bases between them. Germline V gene sequence: CDR1 ENHRY, CDR2 SYGVKD. The CDR3 protein is CAISEDLTGMGHTDTQYF. The CDR3 region has the DNA TGTGCCATCAGTGAAGATCTGACAGGCATGGGGCACACAGATACGCAGTATTTT.

In its sample, this clone was seen a few times. The gene calls are TRBV7-2 and TRBJ1-1, with 9 bases lining up with TRBD1. Germline V gives CDR1 SGHTA, CDR2 FQGNSA. The J segment lost 4 bases and the V segment lost 8 bases, leaving 8 bases of the junction unmatched. This CDR3 spans 14 amino acids. This chain's CDR3 is CASGPGQGRTEAFF. The CDR3 DNA reads as TGTGCCAGCGGCCCGGGACAGGGTCGCACTGAAGCTTTCTTT.

The rearrangement joins TRBV9 to TRBJ2-7; TRBD2 might be the D (5 bases). The ends were cut back, 0 bases at V and 7 bases at J, with 17 bases in the middle. The CDR3 has 15 residues. CDR1 SGDLS and CDR2 YYNGEE come from the germline V gene. The CDR3 reads CASSVGGEREREQYF. CDR3 coding DNA: TGTGCCAGCAGCGTAGGAGGAGAACGGGAAAGGGAGCAGTACTTC. The full variable domain, in which reference TRBV9 and TRBJ2-7 provide the parts outside the CDR3, is DSGVTQTPKHLITATGQRVTLRCSPRSGDLSVYWYQQSLDQGLQFLIQYYNGEERAKGNILERFSAQQFPDLHSELNLSSLELGDSALYFCASSVGGEREREQYFGPGTRLTVT.

The V and J genes are TRBV21-1 and TRBJ2-1. TRBV21-1 is a pseudogene. CDR3 size: 13 residues. As DNA, the CDR3 is TGTGCCAGCAGCACCTGGAAGTACAATGAGCAGTTCTTC. It codes for CASSTWKYNEQFF.

This chain uses TRBV2 with TRBJ2-2; D remains ambiguous. From germline, CDR1 is SNHLY and CDR2 FYNNEI. The ends were cut back, 10 bases at V and 5 bases at J, with 11 bases in the middle. The CDR3 consists of 12 residues. CDR3 residues: CAIRSWTGELFF. CDR3 nucleotides: TGTGCCATCCGCTCCTGGACCGGGGAGCTGTTTTTT.